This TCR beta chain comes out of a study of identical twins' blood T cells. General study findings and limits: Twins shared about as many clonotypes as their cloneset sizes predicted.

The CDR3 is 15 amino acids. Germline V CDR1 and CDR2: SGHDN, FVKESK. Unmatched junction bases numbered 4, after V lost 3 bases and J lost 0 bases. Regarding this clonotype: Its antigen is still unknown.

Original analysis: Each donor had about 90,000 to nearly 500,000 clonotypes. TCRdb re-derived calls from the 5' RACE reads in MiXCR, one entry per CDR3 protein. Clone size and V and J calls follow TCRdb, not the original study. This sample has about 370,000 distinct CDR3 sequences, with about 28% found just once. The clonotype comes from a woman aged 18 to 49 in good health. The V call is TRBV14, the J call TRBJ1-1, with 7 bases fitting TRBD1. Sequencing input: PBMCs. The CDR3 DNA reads TGTGCCAGCAGCCAGGTGACAGGGATGAACACTGAAGCTTTCTTT. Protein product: CASSQVTGMNTEAFF.